The clone carrying this T cell receptor beta chain was seen a single time. The study drew participants aged about 18 to 89 years from about two dozen US areas. This entry belongs to a study of blood T cell repertoires in COVID-19. The wider study: Acute and convalescent COVID-19 samples came from the United States, Italy and Spain. PBMCs, B-cell-depleted T cells, or T cells provided the cDNA or gDNA that made up the material.

TCRdb's copy holds only in-frame clones and misses some; the assay was immunoSEQ multiplex PCR. The sample consists of fewer than 250,000 clones, 86% of them appearing once. Trimming took 1 base from V and 2 from J, leaving 9 bases between them. This CDR3 spans 15 amino acids. CDR1 and CDR2 (germline): SNHLY, FYNNEI. This receptor was taken from a woman aged 40 to 55 with acute COVID-19. Sequences were obtained from PBMCs or T cells enriched from blood (not recorded which). The V gene is TRBV2, the J gene TRBJ1-5; D might be TRBD1 (5 bases). The CDR3 coding sequence is TGTGCCAGCAGTGAAGGAGGGACTCGCAATCAGCCCCAGCATTTT. It yields the protein CASSEGGTRNQPQHF.